This T cell receptor (beta chain) stems from a study of T cell changes during pregnancy in multiple sclerosis. V was cut by 4 bases and J by 2 bases, with 10 bases left in between. Germline CDR1 and CDR2: SGHAT and FQNNGV. The CDR3 extends over 14 amino acids. Some clones are missing from TCRdb's copy, which holds only in-frame ones; the method was immunoSEQ multiplex PCR. The sample lists roughly 110,000 clones, roughly nine tenths seen once, with about 1.5% in the top ten. The receptor comes from a female donor with multiple sclerosis, enrolled in a pregnancy study. The rearrangement joins TRBV11-2 to TRBJ2-3, with a tentative D call TRBD1 (6 bases). The sample in question was peripheral blood, obtained before pregnancy. The DNA for the CDR3 is TGTGCCAGCAGCTCACAGGGTTTCACAGATACGCAGTATTTT. This encodes CASSSQGFTDTQYF.